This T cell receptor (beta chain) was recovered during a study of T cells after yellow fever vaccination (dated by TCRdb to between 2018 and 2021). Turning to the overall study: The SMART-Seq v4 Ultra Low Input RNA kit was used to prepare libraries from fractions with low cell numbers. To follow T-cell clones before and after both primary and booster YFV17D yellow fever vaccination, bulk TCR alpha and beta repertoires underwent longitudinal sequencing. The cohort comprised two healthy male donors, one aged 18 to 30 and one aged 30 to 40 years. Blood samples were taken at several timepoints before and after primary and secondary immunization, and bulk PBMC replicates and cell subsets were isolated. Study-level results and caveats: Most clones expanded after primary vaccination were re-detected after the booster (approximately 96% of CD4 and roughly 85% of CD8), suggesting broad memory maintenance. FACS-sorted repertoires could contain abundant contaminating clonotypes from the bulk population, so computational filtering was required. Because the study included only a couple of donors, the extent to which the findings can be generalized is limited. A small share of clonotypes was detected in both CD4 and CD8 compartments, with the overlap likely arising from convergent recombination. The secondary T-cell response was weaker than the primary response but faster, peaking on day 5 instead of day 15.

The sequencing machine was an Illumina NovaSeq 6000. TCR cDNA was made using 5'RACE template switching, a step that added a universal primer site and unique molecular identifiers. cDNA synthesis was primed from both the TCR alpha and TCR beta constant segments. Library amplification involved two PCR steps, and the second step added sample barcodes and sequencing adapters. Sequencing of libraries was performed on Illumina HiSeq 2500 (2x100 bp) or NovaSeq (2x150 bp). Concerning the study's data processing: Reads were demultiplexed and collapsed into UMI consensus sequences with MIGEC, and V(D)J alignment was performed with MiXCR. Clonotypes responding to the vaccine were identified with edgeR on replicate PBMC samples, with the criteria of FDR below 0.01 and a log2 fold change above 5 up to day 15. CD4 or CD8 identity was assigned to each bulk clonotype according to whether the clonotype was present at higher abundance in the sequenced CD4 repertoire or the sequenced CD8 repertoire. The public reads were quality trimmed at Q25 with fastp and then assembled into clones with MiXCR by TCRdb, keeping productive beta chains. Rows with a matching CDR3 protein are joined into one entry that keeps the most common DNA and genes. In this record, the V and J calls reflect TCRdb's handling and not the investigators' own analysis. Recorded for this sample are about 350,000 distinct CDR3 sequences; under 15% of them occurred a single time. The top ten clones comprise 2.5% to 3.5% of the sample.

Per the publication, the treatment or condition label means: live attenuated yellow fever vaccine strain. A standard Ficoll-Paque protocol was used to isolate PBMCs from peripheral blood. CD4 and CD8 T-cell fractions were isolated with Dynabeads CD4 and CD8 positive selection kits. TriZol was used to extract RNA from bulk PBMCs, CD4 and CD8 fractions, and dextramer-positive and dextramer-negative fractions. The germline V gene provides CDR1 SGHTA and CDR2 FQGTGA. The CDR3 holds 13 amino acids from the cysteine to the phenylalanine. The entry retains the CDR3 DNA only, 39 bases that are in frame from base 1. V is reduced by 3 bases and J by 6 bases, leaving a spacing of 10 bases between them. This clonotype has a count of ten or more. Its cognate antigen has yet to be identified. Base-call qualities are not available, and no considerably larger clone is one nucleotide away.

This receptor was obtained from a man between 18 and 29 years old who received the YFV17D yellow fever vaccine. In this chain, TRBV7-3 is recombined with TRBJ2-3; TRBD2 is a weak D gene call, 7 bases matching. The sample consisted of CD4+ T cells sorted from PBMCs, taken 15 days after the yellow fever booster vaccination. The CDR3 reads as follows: CASSLGGPDTQYF. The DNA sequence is TGTGCCAGCAGCTTGGGGGGGCCGGATACGCAGTATTTT.